This note documents a single T cell receptor (beta chain) sequence. Method: immunoSEQ multiplex PCR; TCRdb's copy keeps in-frame clones and lacks some. This table has around 110,000 clones, approximately 88% appearing once. The data stem from a study of blood T cell repertoires in COVID-19. The wider study: Nucleic acid was either cDNA or gDNA, and it came from T cells, B-cell-depleted T cells, or PBMCs.

V lost 4 bases and J lost 4; bases outside the gene matches: 10. Looked up from germline, CDR1 is SGHNT and CDR2 is YYREEE (reference sequence). CDR3 length: 16 amino acids. Sequencing used peripheral blood. The clonotype comes from a woman in her 70s with acute or convalescent COVID-19. V and J are TRBV5-4 and TRBJ2-3, with TRBD2 matching over 9 bases. The CDR3 nucleotides read TGTGCCAGCAGCAAAGGGTTAGCGGGAGTAGCAGATACGCAGTATTTT. Amino acids: CASSKGLAGVADTQYF.